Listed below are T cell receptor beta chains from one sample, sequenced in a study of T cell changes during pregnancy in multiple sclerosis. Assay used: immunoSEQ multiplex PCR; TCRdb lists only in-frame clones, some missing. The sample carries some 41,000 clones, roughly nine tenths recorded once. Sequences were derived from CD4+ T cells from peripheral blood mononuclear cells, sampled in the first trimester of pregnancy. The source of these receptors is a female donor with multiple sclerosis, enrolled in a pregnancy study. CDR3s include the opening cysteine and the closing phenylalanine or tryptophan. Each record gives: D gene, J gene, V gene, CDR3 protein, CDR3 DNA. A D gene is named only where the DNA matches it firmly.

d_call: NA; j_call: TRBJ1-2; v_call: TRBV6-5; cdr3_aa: CASSLQGVKDYGYTF; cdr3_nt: TGTGCCAGCAGTCTACAGGGCGTAAAGGACTATGGCTACACCTTC
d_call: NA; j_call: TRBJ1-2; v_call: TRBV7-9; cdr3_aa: CASSSDGGGYTF; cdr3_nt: TGTGCCAGCAGCTCGGACGGAGGTGGCTACACCTTC
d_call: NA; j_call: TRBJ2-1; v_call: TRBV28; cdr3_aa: CASSLGGPWEQFF; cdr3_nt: TGTGCCAGCAGTTTAGGTGGGCCGTGGGAGCAGTTCTTC
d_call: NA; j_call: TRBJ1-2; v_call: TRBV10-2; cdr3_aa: CASLPEGARVAYGYTF; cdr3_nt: TGCGCCAGCCTTCCTGAAGGGGCCCGAGTGGCCTATGGCTACACCTTC
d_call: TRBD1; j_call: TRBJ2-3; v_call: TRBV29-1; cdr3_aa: CSARTGLFTDTQYF; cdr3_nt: TGCAGCGCCAGGACAGGGCTTTTCACAGATACGCAGTATTTT
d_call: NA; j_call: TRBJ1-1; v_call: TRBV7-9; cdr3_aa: CASSLALGSGGLNTEAFF; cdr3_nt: TGTGCCAGCAGCTTAGCGTTGGGCAGCGGTGGTTTGAACACTGAAGCTTTCTTT
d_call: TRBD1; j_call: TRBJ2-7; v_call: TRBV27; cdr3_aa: CASSQHPGTGGYEQYF; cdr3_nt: TGTGCCAGCAGCCAACATCCCGGGACAGGGGGCTACGAGCAGTACTTC
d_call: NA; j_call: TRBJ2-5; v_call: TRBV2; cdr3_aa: CASSDLGGWETQYF; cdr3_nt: TGTGCCAGCAGTGACTTGGGGGGTTGGGAGACCCAGTACTTC
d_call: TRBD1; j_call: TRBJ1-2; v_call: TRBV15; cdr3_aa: CATSAPGTGVYGYTF; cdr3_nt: TGTGCCACCAGCGCTCCTGGGACAGGGGTCTATGGCTACACCTTC
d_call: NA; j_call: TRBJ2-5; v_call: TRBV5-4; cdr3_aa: CASSRGRGDQETQYF; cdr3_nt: TGTGCCAGCAGCCGCGGGCGCGGGGACCAAGAGACCCAGTACTTC
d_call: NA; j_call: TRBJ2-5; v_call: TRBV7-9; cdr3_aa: CASSPIGGARETQYF; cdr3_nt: TGTGCCAGCAGCCCAATTGGGGGGGCCCGGGAGACCCAGTACTTC
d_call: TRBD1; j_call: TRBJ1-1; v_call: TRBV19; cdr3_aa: CASSSASAIGQGEAFF; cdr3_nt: TGTGCCAGTAGTTCTGCGAGCGCCATCGGACAGGGGGAAGCTTTCTTT
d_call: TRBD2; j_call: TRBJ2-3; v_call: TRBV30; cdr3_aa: CAWSVLRSSGSTDTQYF; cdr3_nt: TGTGCCTGGAGTGTCCTACGGTCTAGCGGGAGCACAGATACGCAGTATTTT
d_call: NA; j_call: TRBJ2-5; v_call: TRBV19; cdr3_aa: CASSGDKRETQYF; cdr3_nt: TGTGCCAGTAGTGGGGACAAGAGGGAGACCCAGTACTTC